This T cell receptor beta chain was documented in a study of sequential checkpoint blockade in melanoma (dated by TCRdb to between 2017 and 2020). Regarding the study in general: Patients were assigned by 1:1 randomization to either first-line nivolumab followed by ipilimumab (arm A) or ipilimumab followed by nivolumab (arm B). Around 80% of the matched pre- and post-treatment tumor biopsy pairs came from the same lesion. DNA from 75 to 100 melanoma tumor samples collected before treatment underwent TCRbeta immunosequencing. Maintenance nivolumab was given following each of the two trial sequences. For 20 or so patients, matched tumor biopsies were taken both before treatment and at week 13, after single-agent nivolumab (arm A) or ipilimumab (arm B).

Study-wide findings and limitations: Among patients in arm A, the nivolumab-first arm, pretreatment tumor TIL clonality was associated with response (P = .04). Larger, independent patient cohorts are needed to validate the response-prediction model that combines TCR metrics and mutation burden. Within-arm analyses of tumor T-cell fraction were constrained by small sample sizes and reduced statistical power. Tumor T-cell fraction and clonality correlated with PD-L1 staining and CD8+ T-cell counts but not with mutational load. Clinical benefit was about 30 times more likely to be achieved by patients whose tumor T-cell fraction and clonality increased by week 13.

The immunoSEQ Assay was used to immunosequence TCRbeta CDR3 regions from genomic DNA. Genomic DNA was amplified by bias-controlled multiplex PCR before high-throughput sequencing. Under the source paper's analysis protocol: To quantify the absolute abundance of each unique TCRbeta CDR3 region, the sequences were collapsed and filtered. Clonality was defined as 1 minus Pielou's evenness and was calculated using productive rearrangements only. Tumor T-cell fraction was calculated by normalizing TCRbeta template counts to usable DNA, which was estimated from several housekeeping genes. A previously published method was used to identify clones whose frequencies were significantly greater in on-treatment samples than in baseline samples. Imported from immuneACCESS, the table was reduced by TCRdb to in-frame sequences with V and J called. These copies leave out some clones; in studies compared against another copy, an unresolved V gene accounts for under half, and the cause of the remainder is not known. The D gene and trimming were derived from the DNA, and the V and J assignments and clone size from that table. The sample data list about 3,700 clones, and 22% of these were observed just once. Under 20% of the sample is taken by the ten largest.

This clone is identified as medium-sized (0.01 to 0.1%). Its antigen specificity is not known. Within one base of it there is no much larger clone, and no base qualities were kept. The CDR3 spans 13 residues, from the cysteine through the phenylalanine. CDR3 DNA only is kept here, 39 bases in frame from base 1. CDR1 SQVTM and CDR2 ANQGSEA were looked up in the germline V gene. V is cut back by 1 base and J by 4 bases, with 3 bases in the junction unmatched. Sample treatment or condition, as interpreted from the label and publication: randomized to nivolumab then ipilimumab (arm A) or the reverse (arm B). None of the patients in the trial had previously been given DNA-damaging chemotherapy. Samples were obtained from patients with melanoma enrolled in CheckMate 064, a randomized, open-label phase II trial of sequential checkpoint blockade. Tumor TCR sequencing used genomic DNA from formalin-fixed paraffin-embedded (FFPE) tissue samples.

The material was tumor tissue (inferred from file names), obtained from a patient given nivolumab and ipilimumab in sequence. The sequence was obtained from a human donor with melanoma. The chain employs TRBV29-1 and TRBJ1-2; 7 central nucleotides agree with TRBD1. DNA sequence: TGCAGCGTTGAAGCAGACAGGGTCTATGGCTACACCTTC. Its protein reads: CSVEADRVYGYTF. When the CDR3 is completed using the reference TRBV29-1 and TRBJ1-2 genes on either side, the full variable domain is SAVISQKPSRDICQRGTSLTIQCQVDSQVTMMFWYRQQPGQSLTLIATANQGSEATYESGFVIDKFPISRPNLTFSTLTVSNMSPEDSSIYLCSVEADRVYGYTFGSGTRLTVV.